Below are 30 T cell receptor beta chains sequenced from a single sample in a study of chemoradiotherapy in HPV16-positive cancers. Repertoires were generated with immunoSEQ multiplex PCR, while TCRdb's copy carries only in-frame clones and drops some. Of approximately 1,200 clones listed, around 82% are singletons. Sequenced here: tumor tissue, sampled from a patient who underwent chemoradiotherapy. These receptors all come from a human donor with HPV-associated anogenital cancer.

In the case of this clone: One end of the junction fails to match germline, which may point to a read error. The chain carries TRBV5-4 and TRBJ1-2; 10 bases match TRBD1. Germline CDR1 and CDR2: SGHNT and YYREEE (reference sequence). The CDR3 spans 15 residues. For the CDR3, the DNA is TGTGCCAGCAGCTCCCCGGGACAGGGGAACTATGGCCACACCTTC. Protein product: CASSSPGQGNYGHTF.

The rearrangement joins TRBV7-7 to TRBJ1-3; no clear D gene. The V gene lost 6 bases and the J gene lost 0 bases, with 9 bases spanning the gap. Germline assignment: CDR1 SSHAT and CDR2 FNYEAQ (reference sequence). This CDR3 spans 14 amino acids. The CDR3 reads CASSWAVSGNTIYF. CDR3 bases: TGTGCCAGCAGTTGGGCGGTCTCTGGAAACACCATATATTTT.

J is TRBJ2-3 and V is TRBV25-1, with D perhaps matching TRBD2 (6 bases). The germline CDR1 and CDR2 sequences are MGHDK and SYGVNS. Deletions cut 3 bases from V and 1 base from J, with 11 bases between. This CDR3 has 15 residues. The DNA of the CDR3 is TGTGCCAGCAGTGAGCGGGGAAGGGGCACAGATACGCAGTATTTT. This gives the protein CASSERGRGTDTQYF.

J is TRBJ2-5 and V is TRBV29-1; D is perhaps TRBD1 (6 bases). There are 13 residues in the CDR3. With 5 bases removed from V and 5 bases from J, the gap between germline ends came to 15 bases. Germline-derived CDR1 and CDR2 are SQVTM and ANQGSEA. The CDR3 DNA reads TGCAGCGTTAGAGGGGGTAATAGGGAGACCCAGTACTTC. The encoded protein is CSVRGGNRETQYF.

The V gene is TRBV29-1, the J gene TRBJ2-3; D may match TRBD1 or TRBD2 (5 bases each). The CDR3 length is 19 residues. Trimming took off 1 base at V and 3 bases at J, with 26 bases between the two ends. CDR1 and CDR2 from the germline V gene are SQVTM and ANQGSEA. The CDR3 sequence: CSVEGLLRGRRPSTDTQYF. The CDR3 region has the DNA TGCAGCGTTGAAGGACTCCTGAGGGGCCGACGGCCATCTACAGATACGCAGTATTTT.

CDR3 residues: CASKEDTEAFF. Here the CDR3 DNA reads TGTGCCAGCAAAGAAGACACTGAAGCTTTCTTT. This chain joins TRBV6-1 and TRBJ1-1; D ambiguous. Looked up from germline, CDR1 is MNHNS and CDR2 is SASEGT. Trimming stripped 7 bases from V and 3 bases from J, with 6 bases between. The CDR3 is 11 amino acids.

The chain has TRBV7-2 and TRBJ1-1, with a weak D call TRBD1 (6 bases). Germline-derived CDR1 and CDR2 are SGHTA and FQGNSA. The CDR3 totals 13 residues. Trimming removed 1 base from V and 11 bases from J, with 14 bases in between. CDR3 sequence reads: CASSLETGRIAFF. The CDR3 DNA follows: TGTGCCAGCAGCTTAGAGACAGGAAGGATCGCTTTCTTT. The full variable domain, its missing parts supplied by reference TRBV7-2 and TRBJ1-1, is GAGVSQSPSNKVTEKGKDVELRCDPISGHTALYWYRQSLGQGLEFLIYFQGNSAPDKSGLPSDRFSAERTGGSVSTLTIQRTQQEDSAVYLCASSLETGRIAFFGQGTRLTVV.

The rearrangement joins TRBV6-4 to TRBJ2-1, with 9 bases aligning to TRBD2. V was clipped by 0 bases and J by 6 bases; unmatched bases: 0. The length of the CDR3 is 14 residues. Per germline, CDR1 MRHNA and CDR2 SNTAGT. The chain's CDR3 is CASSDSTSGNEQFF. The CDR3 DNA reads as TGTGCCAGCAGTGACTCGACTAGCGGCAATGAGCAGTTCTTC.

The chain links TRBV6-4 to TRBJ1-2; unclear D gene. Between the trimmed V and J ends, which lost 0 bases and 7 bases, there was a span of 12 bases. The CDR3 has 14 residues. CDR1 is MRHNA, CDR2 SNTAGT, per germline. Written as DNA, the CDR3 is TGTGCCAGCAGTGACTCGACGGGTTCCGGTGGCTACACCTTC. Protein: CASSDSTGSGGYTF.

The gene calls are TRBV18 and TRBJ1-1; no clear D. The CDR3 totals 14 residues. The V end lost 3 bases, the J end lost 6 bases, and 14 bases lay between the germline ends. Germline V gene lookup returns CDR1 KGHSH and CDR2 LQKENI. In DNA, the CDR3 is TGTGCCAGCTCACCTACTTCCCAGGTATCTGAAGCTTTCTTT. It encodes CASSPTSQVSEAFF.

The chain is built from TRBV10-3 and TRBJ2-1, with 7 nucleotides matching TRBD2. The CDR3 is made up of 13 amino acids. Germline-derived CDR1 and CDR2 are ENHRY and SYGVKD. The ends lost 6 bases at V and 7 bases at J; junction bases unmatched: 6. CDR3 DNA sequence: TGTGCCATCAGGGATAATAGCGGGAATGAGCAGTTCTTC. This gives the protein CAIRDNSGNEQFF.

This clone was detected only once. The chain links TRBV27 to TRBJ2-1, with 7 bases aligning to TRBD2. The CDR3 has 16 residues. V dropped 4 bases and J dropped 2; count of bases not matched to a gene: 8. CDR1 is MNHEY, CDR2 SMNVEV, per germline (reference sequence). The CDR3 DNA sequence: TGTGCCAGCAGTTCCCTATGGCGGGGGACCTACAATGAGCAGTTCTTC. Amino acid sequence: CASSSLWRGTYNEQFF.

V gene TRBV28 combines with J gene TRBJ1-6; TRBD1 matches at 10 bases. The ends lost 6 bases at V and 13 bases at J; junction bases unmatched: 9. The CDR3 consists of 14 residues. Germline lookup yields CDR1 MDHEN and CDR2 SYDVKM. DNA of the CDR3: TGTGCCAGCAGCTCCGGGACAGGGGAGAGGCCCCTCCACTTT. Protein: CASSSGTGERPLHF.

The chain couples TRBV6-1 to TRBJ1-2; possible D gene TRBD1, 5 bases. The germline V and J ends were trimmed by 3 bases and 0 bases, with 14 bases remaining between them. CDR3 length equals 16 residues. Looked up from germline, CDR1 is MNHNS and CDR2 is SASEGT. In DNA, the CDR3 is TGTGCCAGCAGTGACGTGGGGGATTCTTCTAACTATGGCTACACCTTC. It encodes CASSDVGDSSNYGYTF.

This clone occurred once. The chain joins TRBV29-1 to TRBJ2-2, with 11 nucleotides matching TRBD1. V lost 1 base, J lost 5 bases, and 3 bases stayed unmatched. Germline CDR1 reads SQVTM; CDR2 reads ANQGSEA. This CDR3 has 15 residues. The CDR3 here is CSVEVGTGGTGELFF. CDR3 bases: TGCAGCGTTGAAGTCGGGACAGGGGGGACCGGGGAGCTGTTTTTT.

The chain links TRBV6-6 to TRBJ2-1; 9 nucleotides match TRBD2. With 7 bases clipped from V and 7 bases from J, the junction kept 5 bases outside the gene matches. This CDR3 region has 13 residues. Germline-derived CDR1 and CDR2 are MNHNY and SVGAGI (reference sequence). CDR3 sequence reads: CASKGGRGNEQFF. CDR3 bases: TGTGCCAGCAAGGGCGGGAGGGGAAATGAGCAGTTCTTC.

This chain links TRBV7-3 with TRBJ2-7; D unresolved. The germline V and J ends were trimmed by 4 bases and 5 bases, with 12 bases remaining between them. Per germline, CDR1 SGHTA and CDR2 FQGTGA. The CDR3 is 13 residues long. CDR3 nucleotides: TGTGCCAGCAGCTCACAACGGACCGACGAGCAGTACTTC. As protein: CASSSQRTDEQYF.

The chain is built from TRBV9 and TRBJ1-1; TRBD1 matches 7 bases. The CDR3 loop spans 15 amino acids. The germline V gene encodes CDR1 SGDLS and CDR2 YYNGEE. V gave up 0 bases and J gave up 1 base; unmatched junction bases: 3. The DNA of the CDR3 is TGTGCCAGCAGCGTAGAGGGGGCTGAGAACACTGAAGCTTTCTTT. Translated, it gives CASSVEGAENTEAFF.

The V call is TRBV19, the J call TRBJ1-1; D is uncertain. Trimming shortened V by 1 base and J by 9 bases, and 6 bases separated the two germline ends. The CDR3 covers 11 residues. CDR1 is LNHDA and CDR2 is SQIVND in the germline V gene (reference sequence). The CDR3 sequence is CASSIAGKAFF. CDR3 DNA sequence: TGTGCCAGTAGTATAGCCGGCAAAGCTTTCTTT.

This rearrangement joins TRBV11-3 to TRBJ1-4, with unresolved D. The CDR3 is 15 amino acids. Deletions cut 0 bases from V and 4 bases from J, with 9 bases between. CDR1 and CDR2 (germline): SGHNT, YENEEA. CDR3 sequence: CASSLDGSHNEKLFF. CDR3 in DNA: TGTGCCAGCAGCTTAGATGGGTCGCATAATGAAAAACTGTTTTTT.

This clone was observed once. The chain carries TRBV10-2 and TRBJ1-2, with TRBD1 matching 7 bases. This CDR3 is built from 14 residues. Germline-derived CDR1 and CDR2 are WSHSY and SAAADI. Trimming took 6 bases from V and 0 from J; bases not matched to a gene: 4. In DNA form, the CDR3 reads TGCGCCAGCAGGGGGACAGCCTCTAACTATGGCTACACCTTC. Protein product: CASRGTASNYGYTF.

The chain has TRBV9 and TRBJ1-2; TRBD1 agrees at 7 bases. CDR1 and CDR2 from the germline V gene are SGDLS and YYNGEE. The trim removed 5 bases at V and 4 bases at J, leaving 8 bases unmatched. This CDR3 contains 14 residues. CDR3 bases: TGTGCCAGCAGTGATACAGGGGACCGCTATGGCTACACCTTC. It codes for CASSDTGDRYGYTF.

The V and J genes are TRBV2 and TRBJ1-1, with 7 bases matching TRBD1. CDR3 size: 12 residues. CDR1 is SNHLY, CDR2 FYNNEI, per germline. With 4 bases clipped from V and 7 bases from J, the junction kept 3 bases outside the gene matches. The CDR3 DNA reads TGTGCCAGCAGTGGACAGGGCGTTGAAGCTTTCTTT. Amino acids: CASSGQGVEAFF.

The V call is TRBV6-5, the J call TRBJ2-6; D unresolved. V lost 7 bases, J lost 0 bases, and 7 bases lay in between. The CDR3 has 14 amino acids. Looked up from germline, CDR1 is MNHEY and CDR2 is SVGAGI. The CDR3 sequence: CASTETSGANVLTF. CDR3 sequence (DNA): TGTGCCAGCACTGAAACCTCTGGGGCCAACGTCCTGACTTTC.

This chain uses TRBV6-5 with TRBJ1-1, with 7 bases that match TRBD1. This CDR3 contains 14 residues. The J segment lost 4 bases and the V segment lost 5 bases, leaving 7 bases of the junction unmatched. Per the germline V gene, CDR1 is MNHEY and CDR2 is SVGAGI. This CDR3 reads CASSKTGFITEAFF. CDR3 coding DNA: TGTGCCAGCAGTAAGACAGGGTTTATCACTGAAGCTTTCTTT.

CDR3 sequence: CASSSRGRQFF. Here the CDR3 DNA reads TGTGCCAGCAGTTCTCGGGGGAGGCAGTTCTTC. The chain carries TRBV11-3 and TRBJ2-1; D may be TRBD2 (6 bases). Germline-derived CDR1 and CDR2 are SGHNT and YENEEA. The V end was cut by 6 bases, the J end by 12 bases, with 12 bases between. The length of the CDR3 is 11 residues.

This sequence joins TRBV7-8 and TRBJ2-1; tentative D call: TRBD1 (6 bases). V was clipped by 1 base and J by 8 bases, with 21 bases between them. The CDR3 runs 17 residues. The germline V gene encodes CDR1 SGHVS and CDR2 FQNEAQ. In DNA, the CDR3 is TGTGCCAGCAGCTTAGGGGCTGCGACCCCAGGGGTGGATGAGCAGTTCTTC. Its protein product is CASSLGAATPGVDEQFF.

This clone was seen a single time. V and J are TRBV19 and TRBJ1-1, with 9 bases identical to TRBD1. CDR3 length: 16 amino acids. CDR1 is LNHDA, CDR2 SQIVND, per germline (reference sequence). The V segment lost 1 base and the J segment 4 bases; nucleotides outside the gene matches: 7. In nucleotides, the CDR3 is TGTGCCAGTAGTATAGGGGAACAGGGGGCGAGCACTGAAGCTTTCTTT. Protein product: CASSIGEQGASTEAFF.

The genes are TRBV7-2 and TRBJ1-4; no clear D gene. This CDR3 region has 13 residues. Trimming removed 1 base from V and 3 bases from J, with 3 bases in between. In germline, CDR1 is SGHTA, CDR2 FQGNSA. The CDR3 bases are TGTGCCAGCAGCTTAGAGGCTAATGAAAAACTGTTTTTT. Residues: CASSLEANEKLFF.

This clone was recorded a few times. This chain connects TRBV30 to TRBJ1-2, with no clear D. This CDR3 region has 12 residues. Germline V CDR1 and CDR2: GTSNPN, SVGIG (reference sequence). Trimming pared 8 bases from V and 0 bases from J, leaving 10 bases between. The CDR3 sequence: CAHTTANYGYTF. CDR3 nucleotides: TGTGCCCACACCACAGCTAACTATGGCTACACCTTC.